The 27 T cell receptor beta chains presented below share a single source sample, sequenced in a study of blood T cell repertoires in COVID-19. TCRdb's copy holds only in-frame clones and misses some; the assay was immunoSEQ multiplex PCR. Counted here are around 250,000 clones, 70% to 90% occurring once; the ten biggest clones make up about 3%. Sequencing used peripheral blood. The receptors shown here come from a woman aged 25 to 39 with active or convalescent COVID-19.

The CDR3 DNA reads TGTGCCAGCACCCCCGGACAGAGATATGGCTACACCTTC. Amino acids: CASTPGQRYGYTF. The chain recombines TRBV6-4 with TRBJ1-2, with a weak D call TRBD1 (6 bases). The CDR3 length is 13 residues. V was trimmed by 7 bases and J by 5 bases, leaving 14 bases between them. Germline V lookup: CDR1 MRHNA, CDR2 SNTAGT.

The rearrangement uses TRBV5-5 and TRBJ2-1, with TRBD1 identical over 7 bases. The CDR3 length is 15 residues. Per the germline V gene, CDR1 is SGHKS and CDR2 is YYEKEE (reference sequence). The ends lost 4 bases at V and 0 bases at J; junction bases unmatched: 4. The CDR3 here is CASSLRDSSYNEQFF. Here the CDR3 DNA reads TGTGCCAGCAGCCTCCGGGACAGCTCCTACAATGAGCAGTTCTTC.

The V and J genes are TRBV3-1 (or the pseudogene TRBV3-2) and TRBJ1-1; 11 positions match TRBD1. This CDR3 is 15 amino acids long. The V segment lost 3 bases and the J segment 4 bases; nucleotides outside the gene matches: 4. The V gene's germline CDR1 is LGHDT and CDR2 YNNKEL (reference sequence). CDR3 sequence: CASSHDGTGGTEAFF. The CDR3 DNA reads as TGTGCCAGCAGCCACGACGGGACAGGGGGCACTGAAGCTTTCTTT.

This chain links TRBV5-1 with TRBJ2-2, with D perhaps TRBD2 (5 bases). Germline V gene sequence: CDR1 SGHRS, CDR2 YFSETQ. The CDR3 extends over 15 amino acids. V was trimmed by 7 bases and J by 1 base, leaving 14 bases between them. The DNA for the CDR3 is TGCGCCAGCTCAACGGGGTCGGGGAACACCGGGGAGCTGTTTTTT. Translating gives CASSTGSGNTGELFF.

The J gene is TRBJ1-5, the V gene TRBV28, with 7 bases aligning to TRBD1. Germline V gives CDR1 MDHEN, CDR2 SYDVKM. The trim removed 7 bases at V and 1 base at J, leaving 7 bases unmatched. This CDR3 region has 15 residues. CDR3: CASKNSGGSNQPQHF. The DNA for the CDR3 is TGTGCCAGCAAAAACTCAGGGGGGAGCAATCAGCCCCAGCATTTT.

V gene TRBV14 combines with J gene TRBJ2-7; a possible D gene is TRBD2 (6 bases). Germline V gene sequence: CDR1 SGHDN, CDR2 FVKESK. The CDR3 covers 17 residues. V shed 1 base and J shed 3 bases, with 19 bases lying between them. Written as DNA, the CDR3 is TGTGCCAGCAGCCAAGGCCTAACTAGCTTTGGGGTCTACGAGCAGTACTTC. Amino acids: CASSQGLTSFGVYEQYF.

The CDR3 DNA follows: TGTGCCAGCAGCGTAGGGGACACCTCCTACGAGCAGTACTTC. This gives the protein CASSVGDTSYEQYF. The rearrangement joins TRBV9 to TRBJ2-7, with TRBD1 as a possible D gene (6 bases). The ends were cut back, 0 bases at V and 0 bases at J, with 7 bases in the middle. This CDR3 has 14 amino acids. Germline V gene sequence: CDR1 SGDLS, CDR2 YYNGEE.

V is TRBV21-1 and J is TRBJ1-5; TRBD1, the table's D call, was not compared with the DNA. TRBV21-1 is flagged as a pseudogene. There are 17 residues in the CDR3. The CDR3, as DNA: TGTGCCAGCAGCAGAGGGGGGGACAGGGGACCCGGGCAGCCCCAGCATTTT. Its protein is CASSRGGDRGPGQPQHF.

The chain recombines TRBV4-2 with TRBJ1-1, with 8 positions matching TRBD1. The germline V gene encodes CDR1 LGHNA and CDR2 YNFKEQ. J gave up 0 bases and V 4 bases, and 4 bases lay outside the gene matches. The length of the CDR3 is 15 residues. CDR3 region: CASSPKTGVNTEAFF. The CDR3 coding sequence is TGTGCCAGCAGCCCAAAGACAGGGGTGAACACTGAAGCTTTCTTT.

This chain links TRBV27 with TRBJ1-1; the D gene is possibly TRBD1 (5 bases). Trimming removed 6 bases at V and 0 bases at J, with 17 bases between. The germline CDR1 and CDR2 sequences are MNHEY and SMNVEV (reference sequence). This CDR3 has 16 residues. The CDR3 coding sequence is TGTGCCAGCAGGTCGAGGCGGGGACTGTTGAACACTGAAGCTTTCTTT. Its protein product is CASRSRRGLLNTEAFF.

This chain joins TRBV5-5 and TRBJ1-5; D unresolved. From germline, CDR1 is SGHKS and CDR2 YYEKEE (reference sequence). Trimming took 2 bases from V and 6 from J, leaving 9 bases between them. This CDR3 is built from 13 residues. The CDR3 nucleotides are TGTGCCAGCAGCTTCTTCGCGGGTCAGCCCCAGCATTTT. The encoded protein is CASSFFAGQPQHF. Full variable domain (rest looked up from reference TRBV5-5 and TRBJ1-5): DAGVTQSPTHLIKTRGQQVTLRCSPISGHKSVSWYQQVLGQGPQFIFQYYEKEERGRGNFPDRFSARQFPNYSSELNVNALLLGDSALYLCASSFFAGQPQHFGDGTRLSIL.

This chain joins TRBV5-8 and TRBJ1-2, with 7 bases that match TRBD1. The germline CDR1 and CDR2 sequences are SGHTS and YDEGEE. V shed 5 bases and J 6 bases; nucleotides not matched to a gene: 13. CDR3 length: 15 amino acids. The chain's CDR3 is CASSKANRGLDGYTF. CDR3 coding DNA: TGTGCCAGCAGTAAAGCTAACAGGGGATTGGATGGCTACACCTTC. Full variable domain (missing parts from reference TRBV5-8 and TRBJ1-2): EAGVTQSPTHLIKTRGQQATLRCSPISGHTSVYWYQQALGLGLQFLLWYDEGEERNRGNFPPRFSGRQFPNYSSELNVNALELEDSALYLCASSKANRGLDGYTFGSGTRLTVV.

The gene calls are TRBV5-4 and TRBJ1-2, with 7 positions matching TRBD1. The CDR3 is 14 amino acids. J gave up 5 bases and V 6 bases, and 10 bases lay outside the gene matches. In germline, CDR1 is SGHNT, CDR2 YYREEE (reference sequence). The CDR3 spells CASTSGTEPYGYTF. The DNA for the CDR3 is TGTGCCAGCACCTCCGGGACAGAACCTTATGGCTACACCTTC.

The chain carries TRBV29-1 and TRBJ2-2; 7 nucleotides match TRBD1. The CDR3 spans 13 residues. Per germline, CDR1 SQVTM and CDR2 ANQGSEA. The V and J ends lost 7 bases and 4 bases, in that order; junction bases with no gene match: 6. CDR3 region: CSGETGPTGELFF. The CDR3 DNA follows: TGCAGCGGGGAGACAGGGCCCACCGGGGAGCTGTTTTTT.

The genes are TRBV11-3 and TRBJ2-2, with a weak D call TRBD1 (7 bases). The germline V gene has CDR1 SGHNT and CDR2 YENEEA. The CDR3 is 15 residues long. V was trimmed by 2 bases and J by 5 bases, leaving 12 bases between them. This chain's CDR3 is CASSLRRGVTGELFF. CDR3 DNA: TGTGCCAGCAGCTTACGCAGGGGGGTGACCGGGGAGCTGTTTTTT.

The chain has TRBV29-1 and TRBJ2-1, with TRBD1 matching 8 bases. The germline V gene has CDR1 SQVTM and CDR2 ANQGSEA. The CDR3 contains 18 residues. The V gene end was trimmed by 4 bases and the J gene end by 0 bases; junction bases not matched to a gene: 14. The CDR3 DNA sequence: TGCAGCGTTGGGCCCCCGAGACAGGGGCGTAGCTCCTACAATGAGCAGTTCTTC. Its protein product is CSVGPPRQGRSSYNEQFF.

CDR3 in amino acids: CASSSRGWGNTIYF. For the CDR3, the DNA is TGTGCCAGCAGCAGCCGGGGTTGGGGAAACACCATATATTTT. This chain joins TRBV5-6 and TRBJ1-3; D uncertain. V was cut by 4 bases and J by 4 bases, with 12 bases left in between. Germline CDR1 reads SGHDT; CDR2 reads YYEEEE. The CDR3 spans 14 residues. The full variable domain, rest sourced from reference TRBV5-6 and TRBJ1-3, is DAGVTQSPTHLIKTRGQQVTLRCSPKSGHDTVSWYQQALGQGPQFIFQYYEEEERQRGNFPDRFSGHQFPNYSSELNVNALLLGDSALYLCASSSRGWGNTIYFGEGSWLTVV.

The V call is TRBV11-2, the J call TRBJ2-3, with 10 bases that match TRBD1. V was clipped by 5 bases and J by 2 bases; unmatched bases: 7. CDR1 and CDR2 (germline): SGHAT, FQNNGV. This CDR3 is 16 amino acids long. The DNA for the CDR3 is TGTGCCAGCAGCGGGGGACAGGGGACTAACACAGATACGCAGTATTTT. This translates into CASSGGQGTNTDTQYF.

V gene TRBV28 combines with J gene TRBJ2-7; D might be TRBD1 (6 bases). In germline, CDR1 is MDHEN, CDR2 SYDVKM. V lost 6 bases, J lost 0 bases, and 15 bases lay in between. The CDR3 has 15 residues. For the CDR3, the DNA is TGTGCCAGCAGAACCGGGACAACTCCCTCCTACGAGCAGTACTTC. Its protein product is CASRTGTTPSYEQYF.

The chain uses TRBV6-2 or TRBV6-3 and TRBJ2-7, with D tentatively TRBD2 (5 bases). Trimming took off 5 bases at V and 3 bases at J, with 11 bases between the two ends. Germline CDR1 reads MNHEY; CDR2 reads SVGEGT. The CDR3 is made up of 13 amino acids. The CDR3 DNA follows: TGTGCCAGCAGTGACACGGGGAACTACGAGCAGTACTTC. Translation gives CASSDTGNYEQYF.

In regard to this clone: A junction boundary mismatches the germline segment, possibly from a read error. The CDR3 sequence is CASSFGNREHF. Written as DNA, the CDR3 is TGTGCCAGCAGTTTTGGGAACAGGGAACACTTC. This rearrangement joins TRBV28 to TRBJ2-7; D possibly corresponds to TRBD1 (6 bases). Germline lookup yields CDR1 MDHEN and CDR2 SYDVKM. CDR3 length: 11 residues.

This clone was detected once. The chain joins TRBV28 to TRBJ2-5; D is possibly TRBD2 (7 bases). V lost 2 bases to trimming and J lost 4 bases, with 14 bases between them. Germline V gene sequence: CDR1 MDHEN, CDR2 SYDVKM. The length of the CDR3 is 15 residues. The CDR3 bases are TGTGCCAGCAGTTTAGTAAGGGGGGGCGGAGAGACCCAGTACTTC. It yields the protein CASSLVRGGGETQYF.

The chain has TRBV7-9 and TRBJ2-3; 7 positions agree with TRBD2. Per the germline V gene, CDR1 is SEHNR and CDR2 is FQNEAQ (reference sequence). The CDR3 runs to 17 residues. V lost 4 bases and J lost 2; bases outside the gene matches: 12. The CDR3 region is CASSSPLGLAVTDTQYF. The CDR3 nucleotides read TGTGCCAGCAGCTCCCCCCTGGGTCTAGCGGTCACAGATACGCAGTATTTT.

This rearrangement joins TRBV19 to TRBJ1-1; TRBD1 agrees at 9 bases. Per germline, CDR1 LNHDA and CDR2 SQIVND (reference sequence). The V gene end was trimmed by 1 base and the J gene end by 12 bases; junction bases not matched to a gene: 9. The CDR3 has 14 amino acids. As DNA, the CDR3 is TGTGCCAGTAGTATAGCCCACCGGACAGGGGAGTCTTTCTTT. It codes for CASSIAHRTGESFF.

V and J are TRBV7-3 and TRBJ1-5, with a tentative D call TRBD1 (6 bases). This CDR3 has 17 amino acids. The V end lost 6 bases, the J end lost 0 bases, and 18 bases lay between the germline ends. The germline V gene encodes CDR1 SGHTA and CDR2 FQGTGA. CDR3 sequence: CASSPLGRGFSNQPQHF. The DNA of the CDR3 is TGTGCCAGCAGTCCCTTAGGCAGGGGCTTTAGCAATCAGCCCCAGCATTTT.

V usage is TRBV6-5 and J usage is TRBJ2-1; 8 nucleotides align to TRBD2. The CDR3 consists of 15 residues. J was trimmed by 8 bases and V by 5 bases; bases with no gene match: 11. Germline lookup yields CDR1 MNHEY and CDR2 SVGAGI. CDR3 sequence: CASSLTGTGGDEQFF. The CDR3 nucleotides read TGTGCCAGCAGTCTTACAGGGACCGGGGGGGATGAGCAGTTCTTC.

The chain links TRBV6-2 or TRBV6-3 to TRBJ2-3; 12 bases align to TRBD2. The CDR3 covers 15 residues. Germline V CDR1 and CDR2: MNHEY, SVGEGT. Trimming at V came to 5 bases and at J to 4 bases, leaving 4 bases not matched to a gene. CDR3 in amino acids: CASSMTSGGADTQYF. The CDR3 bases are TGTGCCAGCAGTATGACTAGCGGGGGTGCAGATACGCAGTATTTT.